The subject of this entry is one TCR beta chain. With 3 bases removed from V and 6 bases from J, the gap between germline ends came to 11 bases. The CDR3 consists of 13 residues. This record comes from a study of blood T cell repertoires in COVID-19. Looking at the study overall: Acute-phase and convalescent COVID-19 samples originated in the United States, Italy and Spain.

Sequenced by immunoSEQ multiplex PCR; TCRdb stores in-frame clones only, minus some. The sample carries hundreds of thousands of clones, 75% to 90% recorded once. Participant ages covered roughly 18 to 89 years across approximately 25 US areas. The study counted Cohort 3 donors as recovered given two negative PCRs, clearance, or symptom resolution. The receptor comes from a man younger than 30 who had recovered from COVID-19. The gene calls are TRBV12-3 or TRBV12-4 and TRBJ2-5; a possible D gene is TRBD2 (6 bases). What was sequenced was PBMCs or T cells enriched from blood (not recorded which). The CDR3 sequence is CASSFRAGQTQYF. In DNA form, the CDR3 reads TGTGCCAGCAGTTTCCGGGCGGGGCAGACCCAGTACTTC.